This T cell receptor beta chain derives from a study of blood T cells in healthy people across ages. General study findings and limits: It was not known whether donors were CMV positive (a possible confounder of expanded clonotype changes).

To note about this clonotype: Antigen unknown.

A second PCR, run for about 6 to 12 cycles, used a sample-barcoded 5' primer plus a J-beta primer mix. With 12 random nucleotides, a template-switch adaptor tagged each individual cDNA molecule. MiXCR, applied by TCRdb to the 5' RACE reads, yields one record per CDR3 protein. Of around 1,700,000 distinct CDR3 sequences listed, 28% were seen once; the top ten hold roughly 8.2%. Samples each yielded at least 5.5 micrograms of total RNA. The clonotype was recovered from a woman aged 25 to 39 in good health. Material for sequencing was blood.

For the CDR3, the DNA is TGTGCCAGCAGCCCCGACGTGGTTTCTGGCTACACCTTC. Encoded protein: CASSPDVVSGYTF. The rearrangement joins TRBV14 to TRBJ1-2, with D uncertain. V was pared by 4 bases and J by 7 bases, with 13 bases between. This CDR3 has 13 residues. The germline V gene encodes CDR1 SGHDN and CDR2 FVKESK. The entire variable domain, with the rest obtained from reference TRBV14 and TRBJ1-2, is as follows: EAGVTQFPSHSVIEKGQTVTLRCDPISGHDNLYWYRRVMGKEIKFLLHFVKESKQDESGMPNNRFLAERTGGTYSTLKVQPAELEDSGVYFCASSPDVVSGYTFGSGTRLTVV.